The next 18 T cell receptor beta chains were all read from a single sample in a study of blood T cell repertoires in COVID-19. The data were produced by immunoSEQ multiplex PCR, yet TCRdb's version contains in-frame clones alone and is incomplete. The repertoire has some 170,000 clones, about nine tenths of them found once; the top ten carry roughly 1.6%. Sequencing was done on a sample of peripheral blood. These receptors were collected from a woman between 45 and 65 years old with acute or convalescent COVID-19.

Remarks on this clone: At one end, the junction sequence differs from germline, possibly due to a read error. The rearrangement joins TRBV20-1 to TRBJ1-1; 7 bases match TRBD1. This CDR3 has 10 residues. The germline CDR1 and CDR2 sequences are DFQATT and SNEGSKA (reference sequence). The DNA of the CDR3 is TGCAGTGCCGCTCTCACAGGGGCCCTCTTT. Protein sequence: CSAALTGALF.

The rearrangement joins TRBV9 to TRBJ1-3; TRBD1 agrees at 8 bases. After removal of 4 bases from V and 4 bases from J, the junction contained 4 bases not matched to a gene. The CDR3 length is 14 residues. Germline V gene sequence: CDR1 SGDLS, CDR2 YYNGEE. The CDR3 is CASSSRGLGNTIYF. For the CDR3, the DNA is TGTGCCAGCAGCTCCAGGGGGCTAGGAAACACCATATATTTT.

The genes are TRBV6-5 and TRBJ2-3; 10 positions agree with TRBD2. This CDR3 spans 16 amino acids. Germline CDR1 MNHEY, CDR2 SVGAGI. J was trimmed by 8 bases and V by 0 bases; bases with no gene match: 8. The CDR3 here is CASSYSSSGGSGTQYF. The CDR3 DNA is TGTGCCAGCAGTTACTCTTCTAGCGGGGGTTCGGGTACGCAGTATTTT.

This clone was seen a single time. V is TRBV12-5 and J is TRBJ1-6, with D unresolved. This CDR3 is built from 21 residues. CDR1 is LGHNT and CDR2 is FRNRAP in the germline V gene. V lost 1 base and J 0 bases, leaving 22 bases between the germline ends. Written as DNA, the CDR3 is TGTGCTAGTGGTTTGGCCCTGACATCCACCGTCCCGAGCTCCTATAATTCACCCCTCCACTTT. Translation gives CASGLALTSTVPSSYNSPLHF.

The chain recombines TRBV5-1 with TRBJ2-1; 10 bases match TRBD1. Germline loops: CDR1 SGHRS, CDR2 YFSETQ. CDR3 size: 19 residues. V lost 0 bases and J lost 5; bases outside the gene matches: 14. CDR3 region: CASSLGLGFGTGEHNEQFF. CDR3 in DNA: TGCGCCAGCAGCTTGGGACTGGGATTTGGGACAGGGGAACACAATGAGCAGTTCTTC. Combining the CDR3 with reference TRBV5-1 and TRBJ2-1 gives the whole variable domain KAGVTQTPRYLIKTRGQQVTLSCSPISGHRSVSWYQQTPGQGLQFLFEYFSETQRNKGNFPGRFSGRQFSNSRSEMNVSTLELGDSALYLCASSLGLGFGTGEHNEQFFGPGTRLTVL.

CDR3 nucleotide sequence: TGTGCCTGGAGCCCGAGACTGACAGGGCCCCAGCATTTT. It is translated as CAWSPRLTGPQHF. The chain employs TRBV30 and TRBJ1-5; weak D call: TRBD1 (6 bases). The germline V and J ends were trimmed by 3 bases and 9 bases, with 15 bases remaining between them. The CDR3 loop spans 13 amino acids. Germline-derived CDR1 and CDR2 are GTSNPN and SVGIG (reference sequence).

The rearrangement uses TRBV29-1 and TRBJ1-2, with TRBD1 identical over 7 bases. The germline V gene encodes CDR1 SQVTM and CDR2 ANQGSEA. Losses at the gene ends were 3 bases for V and 3 bases for J; bases not matched to a gene: 7. This CDR3 contains 14 residues. DNA of the CDR3: TGCAGCGTTGACACGGGAGGGGGCGACTATGGCTACACCTTC. It yields the protein CSVDTGGGDYGYTF.

The chain couples TRBV7-2 to TRBJ2-5, with unresolved D. This CDR3 comprises 13 residues. Germline assignment: CDR1 SGHTA and CDR2 FQGNSA. V shed 2 bases and J shed 5 bases, with 9 bases lying between them. CDR3 loop: CASSLYFRETQYF. The CDR3 DNA reads as TGTGCCAGCAGCTTATATTTTCGGGAGACCCAGTACTTC.

There are many counts of this clone. The V call is TRBV2, the J call TRBJ1-5; D call uncertain. Trimming took 7 bases from V and 2 from J, leaving 9 bases between them. The CDR3 has 13 amino acids. CDR1 and CDR2 from the germline V gene are SNHLY and FYNNEI. CDR3 coding DNA: TGTGCCAGCACGGCGGGAGGCAATCAGCCCCAGCATTTT. This codes for CASTAGGNQPQHF. Full variable domain (outside the CDR3, taken from reference TRBV2 and TRBJ1-5): EPEVTQTPSHQVTQMGQEVILRCVPISNHLYFYWYRQILGQKVEFLVSFYNNEISEKSEIFDDQFSVERPDGSNFTLKIRSTKLEDSAMYFCASTAGGNQPQHFGDGTRLSIL.

The gene calls are TRBV11-2 and TRBJ1-1, with TRBD1 matching 11 bases. V shed 3 bases and J 11 bases; nucleotides not matched to a gene: 2. This CDR3 comprises 12 residues. Germline V gene lookup returns CDR1 SGHAT and CDR2 FQNNGV. CDR3 bases: TGTGCCAGCAGCTTGGGACAGGGGGATGCTTTCTTT. This codes for CASSLGQGDAFF.

This clone came up once. The chain links TRBV5-1 to TRBJ1-2, with no clear D. CDR3 length: 13 amino acids. V lost 0 bases and J 2 bases, leaving 5 bases between the germline ends. The germline gives CDR1 SGHRS, CDR2 YFSETQ. The CDR3 coding sequence is TGCGCCAGCAGCTTGGTTCAGAACTATGGCTACACCTTC. This codes for CASSLVQNYGYTF. Variable domain in full (rest from reference TRBV5-1 and TRBJ1-2): KAGVTQTPRYLIKTRGQQVTLSCSPISGHRSVSWYQQTPGQGLQFLFEYFSETQRNKGNFPGRFSGRQFSNSRSEMNVSTLELGDSALYLCASSLVQNYGYTFGSGTRLTVV.

CDR3 in amino acids: CASTPLGTGQPQHF. The CDR3 DNA is TGTGCCAGTACTCCCTTGGGCACAGGGCAGCCCCAGCATTTT. The chain employs TRBV19 and TRBJ1-5, with D possibly matching TRBD1 (6 bases). The CDR3 covers 14 residues. Trimming removed 7 bases from V and 7 bases from J, with 17 bases in between. Germline V gene data show CDR1 as LNHDA and CDR2 as SQIVND (reference sequence).

The chain combines TRBV27 with TRBJ2-7, with 8 bases matching TRBD1. J lost 7 bases, V lost 7 bases, and 3 bases had no gene match. From germline, CDR1 is MNHEY and CDR2 SMNVEV (reference sequence). The CDR3 extends over 11 amino acids. The chain's CDR3 is CASNTGGEQYF. The CDR3 bases are TGTGCCAGCAATACAGGGGGGGAGCAGTACTTC.

This chain links TRBV10-3 with TRBJ1-5; a possible D gene is TRBD1 (5 bases). This CDR3 contains 13 residues. Germline V CDR1 and CDR2: ENHRY, SYGVKD. V lost 6 bases and J 4 bases, leaving 10 bases between the germline ends. The DNA of the CDR3 is TGTGCCATCAGCGTGACAGAGAATCAGCCCCAGCATTTT. It is translated as CAISVTENQPQHF.

This clone was recorded once. The V and J genes are TRBV6-5 and TRBJ1-5; 9 nucleotides match TRBD1. The CDR3 sequence is 14 residues long. The ends lost 5 bases at V and 6 bases at J; junction bases unmatched: 5. The germline CDR1 and CDR2 sequences are MNHEY and SVGAGI. In DNA form, the CDR3 reads TGTGCCAGCAGTACCACAGGGGGCCCTCAGCCCCAGCATTTT. Its translation: CASSTTGGPQPQHF.

The rearrangement joins TRBV9 to TRBJ2-1, with 7 nucleotides matching TRBD1. This CDR3 region has 16 residues. After removal of 2 bases from V and 4 bases from J, the junction contained 9 bases not matched to a gene. CDR1 is SGDLS and CDR2 is YYNGEE in the germline V gene. CDR3 amino acids: CASSVRQGAMYNEQFF. DNA of the CDR3: TGTGCCAGCAGCGTCAGACAGGGAGCTATGTACAATGAGCAGTTCTTC.

The chain has TRBV6-5 and TRBJ1-6; D remains ambiguous. CDR3 size: 14 residues. From germline, CDR1 is MNHEY and CDR2 SVGAGI. Trimming pared 6 bases from V and 0 bases from J, leaving 6 bases between. The CDR3 coding sequence is TGTGCCAGCAGGCGGGGCTCCTATAATTCACCCCTCCACTTT. Its protein product is CASRRGSYNSPLHF.

The genes are TRBV25-1 and TRBJ2-7; 7 bases agree with TRBD1. CDR3 length: 16 amino acids. CDR1 and CDR2 (germline): MGHDK, SYGVNS. The junction had 7 bases not matched to a gene; V was cut back by 1 base and J by 1 base. The CDR3 sequence: CASSEFPPDRSYEQYF. The DNA for the CDR3 is TGTGCCAGCAGTGAATTCCCTCCGGACAGGTCCTACGAGCAGTACTTC.